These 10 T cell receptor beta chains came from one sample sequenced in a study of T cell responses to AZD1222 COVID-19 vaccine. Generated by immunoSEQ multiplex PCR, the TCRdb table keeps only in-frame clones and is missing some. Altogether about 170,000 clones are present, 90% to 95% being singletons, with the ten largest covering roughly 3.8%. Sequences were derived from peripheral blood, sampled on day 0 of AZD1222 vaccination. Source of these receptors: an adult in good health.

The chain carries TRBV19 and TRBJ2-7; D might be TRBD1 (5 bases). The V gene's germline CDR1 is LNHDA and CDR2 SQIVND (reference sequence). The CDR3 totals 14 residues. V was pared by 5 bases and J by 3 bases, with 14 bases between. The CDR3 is CASSGSGNFYEQYF. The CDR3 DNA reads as TGTGCCAGTAGTGGTTCAGGGAATTTCTACGAGCAGTACTTC.

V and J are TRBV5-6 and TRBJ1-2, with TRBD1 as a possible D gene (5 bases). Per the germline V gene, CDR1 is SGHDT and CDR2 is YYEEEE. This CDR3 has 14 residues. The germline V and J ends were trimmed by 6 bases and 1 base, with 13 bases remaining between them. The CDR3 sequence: CASTLGALNYGYTF. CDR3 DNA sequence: TGTGCCAGCACTTTAGGGGCGCTTAACTATGGCTACACCTTC.

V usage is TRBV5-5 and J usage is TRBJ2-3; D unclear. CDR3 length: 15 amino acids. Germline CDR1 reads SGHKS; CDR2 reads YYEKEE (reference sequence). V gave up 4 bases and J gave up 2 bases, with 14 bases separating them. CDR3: CASSPRAQTTDTQYF. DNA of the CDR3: TGTGCCAGCAGCCCCCGGGCCCAAACCACAGATACGCAGTATTTT. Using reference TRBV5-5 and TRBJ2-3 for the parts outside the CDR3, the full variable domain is DAGVTQSPTHLIKTRGQQVTLRCSPISGHKSVSWYQQVLGQGPQFIFQYYEKEERGRGNFPDRFSARQFPNYSSELNVNALLLGDSALYLCASSPRAQTTDTQYFGPGTRLTVL.

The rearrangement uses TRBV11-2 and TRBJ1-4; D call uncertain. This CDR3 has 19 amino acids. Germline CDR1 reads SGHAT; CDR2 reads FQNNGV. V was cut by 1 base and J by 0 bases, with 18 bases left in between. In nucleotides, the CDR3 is TGTGCCAGCAGCTTAGCCGCCAGAAAGGGCGCCGCAACTAATGAAAAACTGTTTTTT. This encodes CASSLAARKGAATNEKLFF.

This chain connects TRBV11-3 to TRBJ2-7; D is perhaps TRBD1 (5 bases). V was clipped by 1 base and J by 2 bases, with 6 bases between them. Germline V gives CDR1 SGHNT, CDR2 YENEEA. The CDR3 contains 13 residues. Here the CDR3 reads CASSLGQTYEQYF. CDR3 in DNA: TGTGCCAGCAGCTTAGGACAGACCTACGAGCAGTACTTC.

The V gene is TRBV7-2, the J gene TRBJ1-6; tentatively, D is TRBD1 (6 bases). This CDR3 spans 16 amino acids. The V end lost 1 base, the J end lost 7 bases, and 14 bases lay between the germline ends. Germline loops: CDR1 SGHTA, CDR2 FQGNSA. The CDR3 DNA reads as TGTGCCAGCAGCTTAGGGGGGGGCGCGTGGAATTCACCCCTCCACTTT. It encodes CASSLGGGAWNSPLHF.

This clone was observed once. The CDR3 sequence is CASTLGTIGANVLTF. The CDR3 DNA sequence: TGTGCCAGTACTCTGGGGACTATCGGGGCCAACGTCCTGACTTTC. The V call is TRBV19, the J call TRBJ2-6, with 7 bases lining up with TRBD2. This CDR3 contains 15 residues. V was pared by 7 bases and J by 4 bases, with 7 bases of the junction left unmatched. Germline CDR1 is LNHDA and CDR2 is SQIVND (reference sequence).

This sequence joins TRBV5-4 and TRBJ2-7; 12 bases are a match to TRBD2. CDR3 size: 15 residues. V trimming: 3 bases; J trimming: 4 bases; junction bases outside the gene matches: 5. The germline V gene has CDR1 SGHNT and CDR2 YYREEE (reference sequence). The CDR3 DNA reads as TGTGCCAGCAGCTCCCGGACTAGCGGGAAGTACGAGCAGTACTTC. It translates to CASSSRTSGKYEQYF.

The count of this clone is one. The CDR3 loop is CASSLSSAGGDQPQHF. CDR3 in DNA: TGCGCCAGCAGCTTGTCTTCCGCAGGGGGCGATCAGCCCCAGCATTTT. The V call is TRBV5-1, the J call TRBJ1-5, with 8 bases matching TRBD1. This CDR3 has 16 residues. V trimming: 1 base; J trimming: 5 bases; junction bases outside the gene matches: 8. Germline CDR1 SGHRS, CDR2 YFSETQ. The full variable domain, with the rest looked up from reference TRBV5-1 and TRBJ1-5, is KAGVTQTPRYLIKTRGQQVTLSCSPISGHRSVSWYQQTPGQGLQFLFEYFSETQRNKGNFPGRFSGRQFSNSRSEMNVSTLELGDSALYLCASSLSSAGGDQPQHFGDGTRLSIL.

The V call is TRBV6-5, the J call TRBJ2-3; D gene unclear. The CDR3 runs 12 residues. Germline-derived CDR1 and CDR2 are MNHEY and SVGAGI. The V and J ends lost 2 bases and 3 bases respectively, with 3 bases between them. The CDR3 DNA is TGTGCCAGCAGTTACGGGACAGATACGCAGTATTTT. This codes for CASSYGTDTQYF.